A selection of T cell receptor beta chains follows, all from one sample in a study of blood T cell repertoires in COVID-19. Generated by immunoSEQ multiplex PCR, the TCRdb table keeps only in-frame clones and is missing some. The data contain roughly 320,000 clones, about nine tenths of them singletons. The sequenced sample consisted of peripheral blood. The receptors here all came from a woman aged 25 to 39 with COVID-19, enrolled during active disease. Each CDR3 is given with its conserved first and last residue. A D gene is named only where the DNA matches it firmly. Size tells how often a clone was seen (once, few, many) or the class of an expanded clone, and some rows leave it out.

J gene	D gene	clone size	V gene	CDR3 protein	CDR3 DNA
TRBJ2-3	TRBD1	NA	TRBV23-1	CASPQKDRGTDTQYF	TGCGCCAGCCCCCAAAAGGACAGGGGCACAGATACGCAGTATTTT
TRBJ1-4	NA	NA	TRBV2	CASSEARSREKLFF	TGTGCCAGCAGTGAAGCCAGGTCACGGGAAAAACTGTTTTTT
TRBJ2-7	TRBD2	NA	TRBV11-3	CASSRPGLAGGAIYEQYF	TGTGCCAGCAGCCGACCGGGACTAGCGGGGGGGGCGATCTACGAGCAGTACTTC
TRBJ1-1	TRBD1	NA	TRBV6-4	CASSVEPGQGAAFF	TGTGCCAGCAGTGTTGAACCGGGACAGGGGGCCGCTTTCTTT
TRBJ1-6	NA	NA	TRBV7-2	CASSLSGADWMGSPLHF	TGTGCCAGCAGCTTATCAGGGGCTGACTGGATGGGTTCACCCCTCCACTTT
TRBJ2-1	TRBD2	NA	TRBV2	CASRSSLAGGYGNEQFF	TGTGCCAGCAGGTCCTCGCTAGCGGGGGGTTACGGGAATGAGCAGTTCTTC
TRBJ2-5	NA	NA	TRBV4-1	CASSQVGTQETQYF	TGCGCCAGCAGCCAAGTAGGGACTCAAGAGACCCAGTACTTC
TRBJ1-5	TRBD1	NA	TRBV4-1	CASSRRTGPNQPQHF	TGCGCCAGCAGCCGGCGGACAGGGCCTAATCAGCCCCAGCATTTT
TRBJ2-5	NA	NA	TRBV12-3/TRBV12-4	CASSLAQGETQYF	TGTGCCAGCAGTTTAGCTCAGGGGGAGACCCAGTACTTC
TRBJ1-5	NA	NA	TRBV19	CASRSRGGNQPQHF	TGTGCCAGTAGAAGCAGGGGTGGCAATCAGCCCCAGCATTTT
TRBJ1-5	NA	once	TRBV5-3	CARTRRDQGTNQPQHF	TGTGCCAGAACGAGGAGAGACCAGGGCACCAATCAGCCCCAGCATTTT
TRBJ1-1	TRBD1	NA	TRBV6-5	CASRQGATEAFF	TGTGCCAGCAGACAGGGGGCAACTGAAGCTTTCTTT
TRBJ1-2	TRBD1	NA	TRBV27	CASSLQGAHGYTF	TGTGCCAGCAGTTTACAGGGGGCACACGGCTACACCTTC
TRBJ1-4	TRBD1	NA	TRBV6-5	CASKRDRAGNEKLFF	TGTGCCAGCAAACGCGACAGGGCCGGGAATGAAAAACTGTTTTTT
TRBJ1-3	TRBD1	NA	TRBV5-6	CASSPRGRGLSKNTIYF	TGTGCCAGCAGCCCGAGGGGCAGGGGGCTCTCAAAGAACACCATATATTTT
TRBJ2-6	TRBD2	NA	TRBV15	CATSGGLDSGANVLTF	TGTGCCACCAGCGGGGGACTAGACTCTGGGGCCAACGTCCTGACTTTC
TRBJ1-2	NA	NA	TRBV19	CASRAPRGAFGYTF	TGTGCCAGTCGGGCCCCCCGGGGGGCGTTCGGCTACACCTTC
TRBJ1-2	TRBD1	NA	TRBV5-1	CASRQTTGGGYTF	TGCGCCAGCAGACAAACGACAGGGGGTGGCTACACCTTC
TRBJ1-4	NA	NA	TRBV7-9	CASSFRGDTNEKLFF	TGTGCCAGCAGCTTCAGGGGAGACACTAATGAAAAACTGTTTTTT
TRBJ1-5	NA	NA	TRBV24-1	CATSDPKGNQPQHF	TGTGCCACCAGTGATCCGAAGGGGAATCAGCCCCAGCATTTT
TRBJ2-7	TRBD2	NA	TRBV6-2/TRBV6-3	CASSYPSGSYEQYF	TGTGCCAGCAGTTATCCTAGCGGCTCCTACGAGCAGTACTTC
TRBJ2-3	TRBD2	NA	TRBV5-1	CASSLVGLGGEGDTQYF	TGCGCCAGCAGCTTGGTAGGACTGGGAGGGGAAGGAGATACGCAGTATTTT
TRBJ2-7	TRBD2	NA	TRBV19	CASSRVSGGPNSYEQYF	TGTGCCAGTAGTAGGGTTAGCGGGGGCCCAAACTCCTACGAGCAGTACTTC
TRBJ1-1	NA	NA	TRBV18	CASSPVTGLEAFF	TGTGCCAGCTCACCAGTAACAGGGCTTGAAGCTTTCTTT
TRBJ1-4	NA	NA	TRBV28	CASSFSEKLFF	TGTGCCAGCAGTTTTTCGGAAAAACTGTTTTTT
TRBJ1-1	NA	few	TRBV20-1	CSASGGGDTEAFF	TGCAGTGCTAGTGGGGGCGGGGACACTGAAGCTTTCTTT
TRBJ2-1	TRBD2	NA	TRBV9	CASSPTLSGESSYNEQFF	TGTGCCAGCAGCCCTACACTTAGCGGGGAGAGCTCCTACAATGAGCAGTTCTTC
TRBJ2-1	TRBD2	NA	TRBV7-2	CASSLGRGGFEQFF	TGTGCCAGCAGCTTGGGCCGGGGGGGCTTTGAGCAGTTCTTC